This T cell receptor beta chain appears in the sequencing data of a study of T-cell memory formation after mild COVID-19. Trimming cost V 0 bases and J 8 bases, with 16 bases left between them. The CDR3 totals 15 residues. Germline V gene lookup returns CDR1 SGHTA and CDR2 FQGNSA. TCRdb reprocessed the 5' RACE reads with MiXCR, giving one entry per CDR3 protein. This sample has roughly 550,000 distinct CDR3 sequences; roughly 20% occur once, and the top ten carry around 12%. The chain has TRBV7-2 and TRBJ2-5; D is tentatively TRBD1 or TRBD2 (5 bases each). Sequencing was carried out using PBMCs or a T cell subset sorted from them (not recorded which). The receptor comes from an adult woman who had mild COVID-19 (a few samples of this study predate the infection). Cell type and time point are not known. The CDR3 here is CASSLAEGRVATQYF. DNA for the CDR3: TGTGCCAGCAGCTTAGCAGAGGGGCGCGTAGCAACCCAGTACTTC.